This T cell receptor beta chain came from a study of blood T cells in healthy people across ages. General study points: Without sorted subsets, naive and antigen-experienced compartments could not be conclusively compared.

The germline CDR1 and CDR2 sequences are SGDLS and YYNGEE. V shed 0 bases and J shed 6 bases, with 7 bases lying between them. The CDR3 loop spans 12 amino acids. The use of a sample-barcoded 5' primer and a J-beta primer mix characterized a second PCR of roughly 7 to 11 cycles. A template-switch adaptor containing 12 random nucleotides labeled each cDNA molecule. Each CDR3 protein is one row after TCRdb ran MiXCR on the 5' RACE reads. Found here are about 830,000 distinct CDR3 sequences, around 62% of them singletons; the top ten hold about a quarter. To note about this clonotype: Its antigen is currently unknown.

The J gene is TRBJ2-7, the V gene TRBV9; D is undetermined. The receptor's source is a man aged 30 to 45 in good health. The sample was blood. Here the CDR3 reads CASSVEGLEQYF. The CDR3 region has the DNA TGTGCCAGCAGCGTAGAAGGGCTCGAGCAGTACTTC.